This T cell receptor (beta chain) was recorded in a study of T cell clonotyping in hematopoietic cell transplantation. Study-level findings and limits: At the given depth, recipient repertoires were over 95% de novo clonotypes. Pathologically expanded recipient clonotypes increased progressively from day 30 to day 180 as diversity fell. Cells were unsorted, so CD4 and CD8 contributions were not separated.

Per germline, CDR1 SGHAT and CDR2 FQNNGV. V shed 5 bases, J shed 4 bases, and the junction held 8 bases outside the gene matches. The CDR3 loop spans 16 amino acids. Using immunoSEQ multiplex PCR, the repertoire was profiled, and TCRdb retains in-frame clones only, with some absent. This sample has about 41,000 clones, with roughly 96% found just once. Worth noting for this clone: The antigen is not known.

The sample consisted of peripheral blood mononuclear cells. V usage is TRBV11-2 and J usage is TRBJ2-5, with 12 bases matching TRBD2. This TCR came from a man in his thirties or forties in good health. Some clones in this sample may be carry-over from other donors' samples. The CDR3 DNA reads TGTGCCAGCAGCCCGCTCGGACTAGCGGGGCGAGAGACCCAGTACTTC. It encodes CASSPLGLAGRETQYF. Drawing the rest from reference TRBV11-2 and TRBJ2-5, the complete variable domain is EAGVAQSPRYKIIEKRQSVAFWCNPISGHATLYWYQQILGQGPKLLIQFQNNGVVDDSQLPKDRFSAERLKGVDSTLKIQPAKLEDSAVYLCASSPLGLAGRETQYFGPGTRLLVL.